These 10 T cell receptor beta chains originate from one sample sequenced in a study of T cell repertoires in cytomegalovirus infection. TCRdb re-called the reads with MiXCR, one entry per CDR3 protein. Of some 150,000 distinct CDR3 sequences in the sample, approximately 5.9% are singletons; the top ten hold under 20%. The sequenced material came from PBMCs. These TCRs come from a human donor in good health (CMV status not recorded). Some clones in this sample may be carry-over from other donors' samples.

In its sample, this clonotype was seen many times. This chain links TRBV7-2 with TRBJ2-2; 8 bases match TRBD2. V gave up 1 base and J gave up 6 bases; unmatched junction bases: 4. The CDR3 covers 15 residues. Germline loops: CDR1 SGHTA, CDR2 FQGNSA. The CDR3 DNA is TGTGCCAGCAGCTTAGATAGCGGGGTTCCCGGGGAGCTGTTTTTT. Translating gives CASSLDSGVPGELFF.

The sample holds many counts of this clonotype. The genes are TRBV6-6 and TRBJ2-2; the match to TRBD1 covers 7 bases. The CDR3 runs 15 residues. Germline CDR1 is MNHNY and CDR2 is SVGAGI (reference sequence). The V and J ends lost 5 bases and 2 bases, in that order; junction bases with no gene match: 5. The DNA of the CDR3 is TGTGCCAGCAGTCCCGGGACAGTTAACACCGGGGAGCTGTTTTTT. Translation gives CASSPGTVNTGELFF.

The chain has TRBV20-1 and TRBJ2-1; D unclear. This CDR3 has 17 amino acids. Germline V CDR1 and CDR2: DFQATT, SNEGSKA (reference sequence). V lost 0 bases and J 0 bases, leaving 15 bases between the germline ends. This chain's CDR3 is CSARDNQGENSYNEQFF. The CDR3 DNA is TGCAGTGCTAGAGATAATCAAGGCGAAAACTCCTACAATGAGCAGTTCTTC.

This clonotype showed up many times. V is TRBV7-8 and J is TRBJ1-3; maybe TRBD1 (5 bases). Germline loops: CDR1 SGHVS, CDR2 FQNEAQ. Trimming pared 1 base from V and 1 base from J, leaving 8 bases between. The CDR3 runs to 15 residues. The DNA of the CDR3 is TGTGCCAGCAGCTTAGGCGGGACTTCTGGAAACACCATATATTTT. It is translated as CASSLGGTSGNTIYF.

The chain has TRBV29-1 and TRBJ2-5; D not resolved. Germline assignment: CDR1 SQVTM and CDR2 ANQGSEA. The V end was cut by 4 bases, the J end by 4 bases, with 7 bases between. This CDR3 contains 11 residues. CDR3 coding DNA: TGCAGCGTTGCCCAAGGAGAGACCCAGTACTTC. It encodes CSVAQGETQYF.

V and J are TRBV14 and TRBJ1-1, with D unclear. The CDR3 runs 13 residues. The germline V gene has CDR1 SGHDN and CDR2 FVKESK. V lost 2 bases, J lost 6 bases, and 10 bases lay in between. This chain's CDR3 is CASSQRFTAEAFF. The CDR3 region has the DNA TGTGCCAGCAGCCAACGGTTCACAGCTGAAGCTTTCTTT.

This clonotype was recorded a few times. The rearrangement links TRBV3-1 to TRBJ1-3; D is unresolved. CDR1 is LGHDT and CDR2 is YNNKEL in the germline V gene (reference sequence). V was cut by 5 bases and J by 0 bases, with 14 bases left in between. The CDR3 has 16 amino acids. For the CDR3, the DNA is TGTGCCAGCAGCGCCCATCTCGGGAGCTCTGGAAACACCATATATTTT. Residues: CASSAHLGSSGNTIYF.

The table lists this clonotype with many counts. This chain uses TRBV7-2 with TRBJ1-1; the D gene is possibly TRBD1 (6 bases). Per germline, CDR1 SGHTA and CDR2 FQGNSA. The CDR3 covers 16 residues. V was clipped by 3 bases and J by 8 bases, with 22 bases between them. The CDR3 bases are TGTGCCAGCAGCTTTTCACCCAAGGGGGGTTTATCGGAAGCTTTCTTT. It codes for CASSFSPKGGLSEAFF. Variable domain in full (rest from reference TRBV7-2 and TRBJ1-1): GAGVSQSPSNKVTEKGKDVELRCDPISGHTALYWYRQSLGQGLEFLIYFQGNSAPDKSGLPSDRFSAERTGGSVSTLTIQRTQQEDSAVYLCASSFSPKGGLSEAFFGQGTRLTVV.

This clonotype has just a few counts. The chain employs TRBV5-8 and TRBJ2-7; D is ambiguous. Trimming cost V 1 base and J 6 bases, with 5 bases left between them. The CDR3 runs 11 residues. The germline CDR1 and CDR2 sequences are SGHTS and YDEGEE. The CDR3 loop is CASSLLVEQYF. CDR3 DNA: TGTGCCAGCAGCTTGCTCGTCGAGCAGTACTTC. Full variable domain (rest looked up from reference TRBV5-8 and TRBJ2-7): EAGVTQSPTHLIKTRGQQATLRCSPISGHTSVYWYQQALGLGLQFLLWYDEGEERNRGNFPPRFSGRQFPNYSSELNVNALELEDSALYLCASSLLVEQYFGPGTRLTVT.

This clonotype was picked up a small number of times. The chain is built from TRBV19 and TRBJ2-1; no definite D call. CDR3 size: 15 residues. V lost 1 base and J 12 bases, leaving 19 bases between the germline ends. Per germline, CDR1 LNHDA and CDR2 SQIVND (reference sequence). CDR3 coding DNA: TGTGCCAGTAGTATAGCCGCCAGGCAACCCCACCCGCAGTTCTTC. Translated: CASSIAARQPHPQFF.